The clone carrying this T cell receptor (beta chain) occurred once. Its target is unknown. Other DNA sequences in the same sample also yield this CDR3. The data belong to a study of shared clonotypes between healthy human individuals. Naive CD8 cells comprised CD45RO-negative, CCR7-positively selected cells, excluding terminally differentiated effector memory CD45RA+ cells. Study results and limitations: Among donors, sharing of clonotypes was expected to be affected by sequencing depth. Naive subsets tended to show greater estimated richness than memory subsets. Naive CD4 clonotypes overlapped across a few donors at roughly 5.1%.

This was a deep-level run. TCRdb keeps only in-frame clones here, not all; method: immunoSEQ multiplex PCR. The sample yields 2 million to 2.5 million clones, roughly 94% seen once. The germline V gene has CDR1 MNHEY and CDR2 SVGAGI. The V gene end was trimmed by 6 bases and the J gene end by 4 bases; junction bases not matched to a gene: 6. The CDR3 totals 14 residues. The chain joins TRBV6-5 to TRBJ1-1; the match to TRBD1 covers 9 bases. Material for sequencing was naive CD8+ T cells sorted from blood. This sequence originates from a man aged 18-30 years in good health. The CDR3 loop is CASSLTGGGTEAFF. The CDR3 nucleotides read TGTGCCAGCAGCTTGACAGGGGGTGGCACTGAAGCTTTCTTT.